The next 22 T cell receptor beta chains were all read from a single sample in a study of breast tumors, draining lymph nodes, adjacent tissues. TCRdb independently ran MiXCR on the multiplex PCR reads; one entry per CDR3 protein. The table lists 90,000 to 120,000 distinct CDR3 sequences, around 20% of them singletons. Samples came from axillary lymph nodes draining the breast cancer. The sequenced material came from axillary lymph node tissue. The receptors come from a female donor with breast cancer. Some clones in this sample may be carry-over from other donors' samples.

This clonotype was observed at least ten times. This sequence joins TRBV24-1 and TRBJ2-1; D remains unclear. CDR3 length equals 14 residues. The germline V gene encodes CDR1 KGHDR and CDR2 SFDVKD. Trimming removed 2 bases from V and 7 bases from J, with 11 bases in between. The CDR3 loop reads CATSDYKGGNEQFF. DNA of the CDR3: TGTGCCACCAGTGATTATAAGGGTGGGAATGAGCAGTTCTTC.

This clonotype was detected a few times. The chain joins TRBV19 to TRBJ1-5; D is uncertain. The ends were cut back, 1 base at V and 0 bases at J, with 7 bases in the middle. The CDR3 totals 15 residues. Germline V lookup: CDR1 LNHDA, CDR2 SQIVND (reference sequence). The CDR3 region is CASSIVRTSNQPQHF. Written as DNA, the CDR3 is TGTGCCAGTAGTATAGTTCGGACTAGCAATCAGCCCCAGCATTTT.

In regard to this clonotype: A much larger clone differs by one base, so this may be a read error. The chain employs TRBV6-1 and TRBJ1-3; D not resolved. Trimming took off 7 bases at V and 8 bases at J, with 18 bases between the two ends. Germline V gives CDR1 MNHNS, CDR2 SASEGT. CDR3 size: 14 residues. This chain's CDR3 is CASTAGSVPDTIYF. The CDR3, as DNA: TGTGCCAGCACTGCGGGTTCCGTCCCGGACACCATATATTTT.

This clonotype was seen only a few times. The rearrangement joins TRBV18 to TRBJ2-7, with TRBD2 matching 8 bases. Germline CDR1 reads KGHSH; CDR2 reads LQKENI. V lost 3 bases, J lost 4 bases, and 8 bases stayed unmatched. This CDR3 contains 15 residues. CDR3 coding DNA: TGTGCCAGCTCACCCGGGACTAGGGAAGGGTACGAGCAGTACTTC. It translates to CASSPGTREGYEQYF.

This clonotype appeared many times. This chain connects TRBV19 to TRBJ2-1; 11 bases line up with TRBD2. The CDR3 runs to 14 residues. The trim removed 6 bases at V and 8 bases at J, leaving 6 bases unmatched. The V gene's germline CDR1 is LNHDA and CDR2 SQIVND (reference sequence). Here the CDR3 DNA reads TGTGCCAGTAGCGCACCGGGACTAGCGGATGAGCAGTTCTTC. Translating it yields CASSAPGLADEQFF.

In the case of this clonotype: A much larger clone lies a single base off, so this may be a read error. The chain combines TRBV6-1 with TRBJ1-6; D unresolved. From germline, CDR1 is MNHNS and CDR2 SASEGT. This CDR3 contains 14 residues. Trimming removed 8 bases at V and 11 bases at J, with 19 bases between. The CDR3 DNA is TGTGCCAGCCTTGGACTCTTGGGGAATCCACCCCTCCACTTT. This translates into CASLGLLGNPPLHF.

Comments on this clonotype: A clone one base away is much larger, so this may be a read error. The chain combines TRBV9 with TRBJ1-4; a possible D gene is TRBD1 (6 bases). The CDR3 is 16 amino acids. V gave up 4 bases and J gave up 11 bases, with 24 bases separating them. CDR1 is SGDLS and CDR2 is YYNGEE in the germline V gene. The CDR3 sequence: CASSIGPDQGSGKLFF. CDR3 coding DNA: TGTGCCAGCAGCATAGGCCCCGACCAGGGGAGTGGTAAACTGTTTTTT.

This clonotype was counted many times. The chain combines TRBV20-1 with TRBJ2-3; 7 positions match TRBD1. Germline V gives CDR1 DFQATT, CDR2 SNEGSKA (reference sequence). The CDR3 runs 14 residues. J gave up 1 base and V 4 bases, and 5 bases lay outside the gene matches. The CDR3 reads CSAKQGLRTDTQYF. The CDR3 nucleotides are TGCAGTGCTAAACAGGGGCTACGCACAGATACGCAGTATTTT.

Only a few counts were recorded for this clonotype. A much bigger clone sits one base away, suggesting this may be a read error. Without the conserved terminal phenylalanine or tryptophan, this CDR3 likely stems from a read error. The V and J genes are TRBV19 and TRBJ2-7; 9 bases are a match to TRBD1. V lost 5 bases, J lost 2 bases, and 10 bases stayed unmatched. The CDR3 totals 16 residues. Germline V gene lookup returns CDR1 LNHDA and CDR2 SQIVND (reference sequence). The CDR3 region has the DNA TGTGCCAGTAGTCCCCGCGGACAGGGGAACACCTACGAGCAGTACCTC. Amino acids: CASSPRGQGNTYEQYL.

This sequence joins TRBV10-3 and TRBJ1-1; D is ambiguous. V was pared by 5 bases and J by 1 base, with 11 bases between. The length of the CDR3 is 14 residues. Germline V gene sequence: CDR1 ENHRY, CDR2 SYGVKD. CDR3 amino acids: CAISPLGKNTEAFF. The DNA for the CDR3 is TGTGCCATCAGTCCTTTGGGGAAGAACACTGAAGCTTTCTTT.

This clonotype was seen at least ten times. The CDR3 region is CASSRWGGPGNTIYF. CDR3 bases: TGTGCCAGCAGCCGGTGGGGGGGGCCTGGAAACACCATATATTTT. The chain couples TRBV5-6 to TRBJ1-3; perhaps TRBD1 as D (6 bases). The germline CDR1 and CDR2 sequences are SGHDT and YYEEEE. The length of the CDR3 is 15 residues. V was cut by 4 bases and J by 2 bases, with 13 bases left in between.

The V call is TRBV3-1, the J call TRBJ2-2; 8 nucleotides match TRBD2. V was pared by 4 bases and J by 1 base, with 5 bases of the junction left unmatched. Germline V gives CDR1 LGHDT, CDR2 YNNKEL (reference sequence). CDR3 length: 16 amino acids. This CDR3 reads CASSPPGGENTGELFF. In nucleotides, the CDR3 is TGTGCCAGCAGCCCCCCGGGGGGGGAGAACACCGGGGAGCTGTTTTTT.

This clonotype has just a few counts. No conserved phenylalanine or tryptophan is present at the end of the CDR3, so a read error is the likely explanation. This chain links TRBV5-5 with TRBJ1-3; possible D gene TRBD1, 5 bases. The V end was cut by 0 bases, the J end by 2 bases, with 12 bases between. CDR3 length: 16 residues. CDR1 is SGHKS, CDR2 YYEKEE, per germline (reference sequence). As DNA, the CDR3 is TGTGCCAGCAGCTTGGGCCCCGGGACGGCTGGAAACACCATATATCTT. It yields the protein CASSLGPGTAGNTIYL.

This clonotype was observed at least ten times. The V and J genes are TRBV7-3 and TRBJ2-1; tentative D call: TRBD2 (5 bases). The V gene's germline CDR1 is SGHTA and CDR2 FQGTGA. The CDR3 contains 14 residues. V was clipped by 5 bases and J by 9 bases, with 17 bases between them. CDR3 in DNA: TGTGCCAGCAGCCCCGGGGAAAGGGTGAGTGAGCAGTTCTTC. Its protein is CASSPGERVSEQFF.

This clonotype was counted ten times or more. This chain connects TRBV9 to TRBJ2-3; 11 bases fit TRBD2. Per the germline V gene, CDR1 is SGDLS and CDR2 is YYNGEE. CDR3 length equals 16 residues. The junction had 7 bases not matched to a gene; V was cut back by 0 bases and J by 7 bases. CDR3 sequence reads: CASSVDPGLAVNTQYF. In DNA form, the CDR3 reads TGTGCCAGCAGCGTAGACCCGGGACTAGCGGTAAATACGCAGTATTTT.

This clonotype was observed at least ten times. The J gene is TRBJ1-4, the V gene TRBV6-6; D not certain. V shed 1 base and J shed 4 bases, with 7 bases lying between them. The CDR3 contains 14 residues. Germline CDR1 MNHNY, CDR2 SVGAGI (reference sequence). CDR3 DNA sequence: TGTGCCAGCAGTTACTTGGGAAGTAATGAAAAACTGTTTTTT. It encodes CASSYLGSNEKLFF.

This clonotype came up a few times. The V and J genes are TRBV9 and TRBJ2-2, with 9 positions matching TRBD2. The germline gives CDR1 SGDLS, CDR2 YYNGEE. Unmatched junction bases numbered 11, after V lost 4 bases and J lost 7 bases. This CDR3 has 16 amino acids. CDR3 nucleotide sequence: TGTGCCAGCAGCTCCGGGGGTAGCGGGAGTGTCGGGGAGCTGTTTTTT. Its protein is CASSSGGSGSVGELFF. The full variable domain, in which reference TRBV9 and TRBJ2-2 provide the parts outside the CDR3, is DSGVTQTPKHLITATGQRVTLRCSPRSGDLSVYWYQQSLDQGLQFLIQYYNGEERAKGNILERFSAQQFPDLHSELNLSSLELGDSALYFCASSSGGSGSVGELFFGEGSRLTVL.

As concerns this clonotype: A much larger clonotype is one base distant, so this may be a read error. J is TRBJ1-4 and V is TRBV4-1; perhaps TRBD1 as D (5 bases). CDR1 and CDR2 from the germline V gene are MGHRA and YSYEKL. The CDR3 covers 18 residues. V was trimmed by 1 base and J by 3 bases, leaving 18 bases between them. The CDR3 region is CASSQGTTGGRANEKLFF. DNA for the CDR3: TGCGCCAGCAGCCAAGGTACGACGGGGGGTCGGGCTAATGAAAAACTGTTTTTT.

This clonotype was detected only a few times. This CDR3 is CASRGGGRGTDTQYF. The CDR3 DNA is TGTGCCAGCAGGGGGGGAGGCAGGGGCACAGATACGCAGTATTTT. The genes are TRBV28 and TRBJ2-3, with TRBD2 as a possible D gene (6 bases). V was shortened by 6 bases and J by 1 base, with 14 bases between the two germline ends. The CDR3 contains 15 residues. Per the germline V gene, CDR1 is MDHEN and CDR2 is SYDVKM.

V and J are TRBV6-1 and TRBJ1-1, with D unclear. Germline loops: CDR1 MNHNS, CDR2 SASEGT. With 5 bases removed from V and 4 bases from J, the gap between germline ends came to 11 bases. CDR3 length equals 13 residues. The CDR3 protein is CASSTIGITEAFF. The CDR3 region has the DNA TGTGCCAGCAGTACCATAGGGATCACTGAAGCTTTCTTT.

This clonotype was observed many times. The rearrangement joins TRBV19 to TRBJ2-7; 10 bases are a match to TRBD1. CDR3 length equals 15 residues. Per the germline V gene, CDR1 is LNHDA and CDR2 is SQIVND (reference sequence). Trimming removed 1 base from V and 2 bases from J; junction bases left unmatched: 2. The CDR3 bases are TGTGCCAGTAGTATAGTCGGACAGGGGGCCTACGAGCAGTACTTC. Protein: CASSIVGQGAYEQYF.

This clonotype was seen many times. The rearrangement joins TRBV24-1 to TRBJ1-6; no definite D call. Between the trimmed V and J ends, which lost 4 bases and 10 bases, there was a span of 22 bases. The V gene's germline CDR1 is KGHDR and CDR2 SFDVKD. This CDR3 comprises 17 residues. DNA for the CDR3: TGTGCCACCAGTGAGCAGCAAGGAGGGAATAGGAACTCACCCCTCCACTTT. Translated, it gives CATSEQQGGNRNSPLHF.